A single sample gave rise to the 10 T cell receptor beta chains below, sequenced in a study of human T cells and chemical hapten exposure. One entry per CDR3 protein results from TCRdb running MiXCR on the RACE reads. This sample has around 130,000 distinct CDR3 sequences, with approximately 9.5% found just once. Stated time point: healthy volunteer bleed at 2 weeks. The authors' total RNA extraction used unfractionated whole blood. Source material: whole blood. The receptors here all came from a male donor in good health. Some clones in this sample may be carry-over from other donors' samples.

The genes are TRBV7-6 and TRBJ1-6, with 9 nucleotides matching TRBD1. CDR3 size: 15 residues. The V gene's germline CDR1 is SGHVS and CDR2 FNYEAQ. After removal of 1 base from V and 10 bases from J, the junction contained 5 bases not matched to a gene. CDR3 sequence (DNA): TGTGCCAGCAGCTTAGGAGGGACAGGGAGGTCACCCCTCCACTTT. Amino acids: CASSLGGTGRSPLHF.

In its sample, this clonotype was seen a few times. The chain links TRBV7-4 to TRBJ2-6; TRBD1 aligns across 8 bases. From germline, CDR1 is SGHVT and CDR2 SQSDAQ. The CDR3 runs to 16 residues. J was trimmed by 2 bases and V by 5 bases; bases with no gene match: 5. The CDR3 region has the DNA TGTGCCAGCAGCACCCGGACAGGGACTGGGGCCAACGTCCTGACTTTC. This gives the protein CASSTRTGTGANVLTF.

The rearrangement links TRBV12-5 to TRBJ2-3, with D perhaps given as TRBD1 or TRBD2 (6 bases each). CDR3 length: 14 amino acids. CDR1 is LGHNT and CDR2 is FRNRAP in the germline V gene. Trimming left V 3 bases short and J 4 bases short, with 11 bases between. The chain's CDR3 is CASGFGGFADTQYF. DNA for the CDR3: TGTGCTAGTGGTTTCGGGGGCTTCGCAGATACGCAGTATTTT.

This clonotype was seen more than once but under ten times. V usage is TRBV6-1 and J usage is TRBJ2-7; D might be TRBD2 (5 bases). V was trimmed by 3 bases and J by 5 bases, leaving 8 bases between them. This CDR3 is 12 amino acids long. CDR1 MNHNS and CDR2 SASEGT come from the germline V gene. Here the CDR3 reads CASSDGVDEQYF. CDR3 DNA: TGTGCCAGCAGTGACGGGGTCGACGAGCAGTACTTC.

This clonotype was detected ten times or more. The chain links TRBV20-1 to TRBJ1-2, with D possibly matching TRBD1 (6 bases). CDR3 length: 12 amino acids. Germline lookup yields CDR1 DFQATT and CDR2 SNEGSKA (reference sequence). Trimming left V 5 bases short and J 4 bases short, with 11 bases between. DNA for the CDR3: TGCAGTGCTCGGGGGACAAGCTATGGCTACACCTTC. Encoded protein: CSARGTSYGYTF.

This clonotype was seen a few times. The chain joins TRBV6-1 to TRBJ2-1; TRBD2 aligns across 7 bases. CDR1 and CDR2 (germline): MNHNS, SASEGT. The CDR3 is 14 residues long. V lost 11 bases, J lost 1 base, and 8 bases stayed unmatched. The CDR3 region is CAGNGEGSYNEQFF. The CDR3 region has the DNA TGTGCCGGAAATGGGGAGGGGTCCTACAATGAGCAGTTCTTC.

The rearrangement uses TRBV3-1 and TRBJ1-1; D is perhaps TRBD1 (6 bases). The CDR3 spans 17 residues. Trimming pared 0 bases from V and 2 bases from J, leaving 16 bases between. The germline V gene encodes CDR1 LGHDT and CDR2 YNNKEL (reference sequence). CDR3 residues: CASSQDSGGGHNTEAFF. The CDR3 DNA sequence: TGTGCCAGCAGCCAAGATTCGGGGGGCGGCCATAACACTGAAGCTTTCTTT. The full variable domain, with the rest looked up from reference TRBV3-1 and TRBJ1-1, is DTAVSQTPKYLVTQMGNDKSIKCEQNLGHDTMYWYKQDSKKFLKIMFSYNNKELIINETVPNRFSPKSPDKAHLNLHINSLELGDSAVYFCASSQDSGGGHNTEAFFGQGTRLTVV.

This chain connects TRBV5-1 to TRBJ2-7; D uncertain. The CDR3 totals 13 residues. The germline CDR1 and CDR2 sequences are SGHRS and YFSETQ. The V gene lost 1 base and the J gene lost 5 bases, with 10 bases spanning the gap. The CDR3 reads CASSLSSRDEQYF. Written as DNA, the CDR3 is TGCGCCAGCAGCTTGAGCTCTCGGGACGAGCAGTACTTC.

A few counts support this clonotype. The V gene is TRBV6-1, the J gene TRBJ2-1, with 7 nucleotides matching TRBD1. Germline trimming cut 8 bases from V and 4 bases from J; bases unmatched to any gene: 8. The CDR3 is made up of 14 amino acids. Germline V gene sequence: CDR1 MNHNS, CDR2 SASEGT. As DNA, the CDR3 is TGTGCCAGCGTACTGGGACAGAGATACAATGAGCAGTTCTTC. It codes for CASVLGQRYNEQFF.

The chain recombines TRBV12-3 or TRBV12-4 with TRBJ2-1; 10 bases fit TRBD2. The CDR3 loop spans 15 amino acids. Trimming removed 5 bases from V and 7 bases from J; junction bases left unmatched: 8. The CDR3 DNA reads TGTGCCAGCAGTCCGAGCGGGGGGGCTTCAAATGAGCAGTTCTTC. This gives the protein CASSPSGGASNEQFF.